Listed below are T cell receptor beta chains from one sample, sequenced in a study of beta chain features in type 1 diabetes. Clones were read by immunoSEQ multiplex PCR, and TCRdb kept only the in-frame ones, dropping some. Of 400,000 or so clones in the sample, roughly 9.8% are singletons; the top ten hold about 0.6%. Sequencing used central memory CD4+ T cells from blood. The receptors here all came from a young man with type 1 diabetes. Both conserved end residues are part of each CDR3. A D gene is named only where the DNA matches it firmly. Size is omitted from some rows. Given values are once, few, many or a class for expanded clones.

d_call j_call v_call clone_size cdr3_nt cdr3_aa
. TRBJ2-2 TRBV28 . TGTGCCAGCAGTTCCCCCGGCAGAGTAGCCGGGGAGCTGTTTTTT CASSSPGRVAGELFF
TRBD1 TRBJ2-1 TRBV11-3 few TGTGCCAGCAGCGACAGGGGGCTAGAGCAGTTCTTC CASSDRGLEQFF
. TRBJ1-2 TRBV23-1 . TGCGCCAGCAGTCAATGTGAGACAGGTGGCTATGGCTACACCTTC CASSQCETGGYGYTF
. TRBJ1-2 TRBV29-1 . TGCAGCGTTGAGGCAGGACTTATTGGCTACACCTTC CSVEAGLIGYTF
TRBD2 TRBJ2-5 TRBV5-1 . TGCGCCAGCAGCTCCGGGAGGGGCGGCCAAGAGACCCAGTACTTC CASSSGRGGQETQYF
. TRBJ2-2 TRBV5-1 few TGCGCCAGCAGCGTACGACTAGTTCAGGTCGGGGAGCTGTTTTTT CASSVRLVQVGELFF
TRBD1 TRBJ1-6 TRBV18 . TGTGCCAGCTCACCTACGGGACAGGGGACCCAACCCCTCCACTTT CASSPTGQGTQPLHF
. TRBJ1-2 TRBV7-2 few TGTGCCAGCAGCCTAGAATTCCGGGACAACGTATATGGCTACACCTTC CASSLEFRDNVYGYTF
. TRBJ2-1 TRBV4-3 few TGCGCCAGCAGCCAAGACCTCCGGTATGAGCAGTTCTTC CASSQDLRYEQFF
TRBD1 TRBJ2-3 TRBV18 few TGTGCCAGCTCACCAATGAACAGGGGGCTTACAGATACGCAGTATTTT CASSPMNRGLTDTQYF
. TRBJ1-1 TRBV28 many TGTGCCAGCAGTTCAGGCAGTCGGAGCACTGAAGCTTTCTTT CASSSGSRSTEAFF
. TRBJ2-5 TRBV6-5 . TGTGCCAGCAGTTATGGGACCGAGGGAAGCCAAGAGACCCAGTACTTC CASSYGTEGSQETQYF
. TRBJ1-4 TRBV29-1 . TGCAGCGTTCGTAGGGGGGGAGGTGAAAAACTGTTTTTT CSVRRGGGEKLFF
TRBD1 TRBJ1-5 TRBV2 few TGTGCCAGCAGTTCCGGGACAGGAATTCAGCCCCAGCATTTT CASSSGTGIQPQHF
. TRBJ2-1 TRBV25-1 many TGTGCCAGCAGTGAGTGGGGACCACAGTTCTTC CASSEWGPQFF
TRBD2 TRBJ2-5 TRBV9 few TGTGCCAGCAGCGTAGGTTTAGCGGGAGGACAAGAGACCCAGTACTTC CASSVGLAGGQETQYF
TRBD1 TRBJ1-4 TRBV7-2 . TGTGCCAGCAGCCCCGGGACAGGGGGTGGGGATGAAAAACTGTTTTTT CASSPGTGGGDEKLFF
TRBD2 TRBJ2-1 TRBV7-6 . TGTGCCAGCAGCTTAGCGCGAGAGCGGGGGTCCTACAATGAGCAGTTCTTC CASSLARERGSYNEQFF
. TRBJ1-5 TRBV7-8 few TGTGCCAGCAGCTTAGATGGCAAACGGAGCAATCAGCCCCAGCATTTT CASSLDGKRSNQPQHF
. TRBJ2-7 TRBV4-2 . TGTGCCAGCAGCCAAGTGGGCCGATTCTCCTACGAGCAGTACTTC CASSQVGRFSYEQYF
TRBD1 TRBJ2-7 TRBV2 many TGTGCCAGCAGTTCACAGGGGTACGGGCAGTACTTC CASSSQGYGQYF
. TRBJ2-1 TRBV6-5 . TGTGCCAGCATAGAGGGGAGCCGTGAGCAGTTCTTC CASIEGSREQFF
. TRBJ2-7 TRBV5-6 few TGTGCCAGCAGCCCCGGGCGGGGGCCCTACGAGCAGTACTTC CASSPGRGPYEQYF
. TRBJ2-7 TRBV5-1 many TGCGCCAGCAGCTTGGTACGAGATCTTTACGAGCAGTACTTC CASSLVRDLYEQYF
. TRBJ2-1 TRBV6-1 few TGTGCCAGCAGTGAAGCGCTACAGATTTTTGAGCAGTTCTTC CASSEALQIFEQFF
TRBD2 TRBJ2-1 TRBV5-3 . TGTGCCAGAAGCTCCCGGACTAGCGGCCACTACAATGAGCAGTTCTTC CARSSRTSGHYNEQFF
. TRBJ1-1 TRBV5-1 . TGCGCCAGCAGCTTGGGAGGTGTTTCGGGGGAGAACACTGAAGCTTTCTTT CASSLGGVSGENTEAFF
TRBD2 TRBJ2-7 TRBV2 . TGTGCCAGCAGTCCCGGGACTACACCCTACGAGCAGTACTTC CASSPGTTPYEQYF
. TRBJ1-5 TRBV7-2 . TGTGCCAGCAGCTCTCCGGGATTCAATCAGCCCCAGCATTTT CASSSPGFNQPQHF
. TRBJ2-5 TRBV25-1 . TGTGCCAGCAGTAGGACAGAAGAGACCCAGTACTTC CASSRTEETQYF
. TRBJ1-2 TRBV28 many TGTGCCAGCAGACTACCCAGCCAAGGGGGCTACACCTTC CASRLPSQGGYTF
TRBD2 TRBJ2-7 TRBV7-3 . TGTGCCAGCAGCTTAACTAGCGGGAGGGCCCACGAGCAGTACTTC CASSLTSGRAHEQYF